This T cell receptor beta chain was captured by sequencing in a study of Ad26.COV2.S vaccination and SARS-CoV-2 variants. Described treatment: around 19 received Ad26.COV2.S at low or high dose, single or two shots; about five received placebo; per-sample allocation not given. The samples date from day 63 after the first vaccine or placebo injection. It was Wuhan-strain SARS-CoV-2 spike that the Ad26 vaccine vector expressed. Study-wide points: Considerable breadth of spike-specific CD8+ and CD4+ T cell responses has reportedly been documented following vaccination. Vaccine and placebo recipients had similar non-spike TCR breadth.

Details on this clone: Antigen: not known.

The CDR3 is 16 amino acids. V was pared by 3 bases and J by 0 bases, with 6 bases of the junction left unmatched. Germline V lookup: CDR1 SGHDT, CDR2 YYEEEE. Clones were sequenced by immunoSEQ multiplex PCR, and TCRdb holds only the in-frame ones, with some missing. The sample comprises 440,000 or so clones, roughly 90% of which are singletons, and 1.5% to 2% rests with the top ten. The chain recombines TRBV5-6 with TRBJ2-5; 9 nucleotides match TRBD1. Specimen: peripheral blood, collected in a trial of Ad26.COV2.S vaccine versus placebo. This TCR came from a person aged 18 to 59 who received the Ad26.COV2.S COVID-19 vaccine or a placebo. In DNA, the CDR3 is TGTGCCAGCAGCTCCCTTGGGACAGGGAACCAAGAGACCCAGTACTTC. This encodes CASSSLGTGNQETQYF.